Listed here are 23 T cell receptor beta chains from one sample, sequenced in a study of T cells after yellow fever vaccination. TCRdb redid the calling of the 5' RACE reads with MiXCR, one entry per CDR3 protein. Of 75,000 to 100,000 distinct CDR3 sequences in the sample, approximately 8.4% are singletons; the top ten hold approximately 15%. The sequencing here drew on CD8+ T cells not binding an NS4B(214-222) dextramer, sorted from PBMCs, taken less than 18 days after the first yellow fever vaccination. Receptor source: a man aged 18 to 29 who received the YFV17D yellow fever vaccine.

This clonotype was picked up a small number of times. Here the CDR3 DNA reads TGCGCCAGCAGCCACGGACGGATTGAAGCTTTCTTT. Translating it yields CASSHGRIEAFF. The rearrangement links TRBV4-1 to TRBJ1-1; D uncertain. V was shortened by 3 bases and J by 7 bases, with 9 bases between the two germline ends. This CDR3 comprises 12 residues. In germline, CDR1 is MGHRA, CDR2 YSYEKL.

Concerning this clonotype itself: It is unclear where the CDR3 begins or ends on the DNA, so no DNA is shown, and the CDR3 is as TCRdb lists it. CDR3 sequence reads: CASSFGPGGPLQETQYF. V and J are TRBV13 and TRBJ2-5; the table's D call TRBD1 went unverified against the DNA. The V gene's germline CDR1 is PRHDT and CDR2 FYEKMQ (reference sequence). The CDR3 length is 17 residues, termini included.

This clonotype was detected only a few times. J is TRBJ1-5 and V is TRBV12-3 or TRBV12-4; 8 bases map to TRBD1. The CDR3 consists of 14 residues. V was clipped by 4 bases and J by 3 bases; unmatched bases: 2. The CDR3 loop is CASSWGQANQPQHF. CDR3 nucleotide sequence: TGTGCCAGCAGTTGGGGACAGGCCAATCAGCCCCAGCATTTT.

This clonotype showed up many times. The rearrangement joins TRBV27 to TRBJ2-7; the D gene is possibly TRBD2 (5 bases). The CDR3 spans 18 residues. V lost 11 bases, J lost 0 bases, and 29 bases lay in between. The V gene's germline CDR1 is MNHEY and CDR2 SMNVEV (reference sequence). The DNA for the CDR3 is TGTGCCGCGCGGCCGTTAGAGCGGACGGCAGGCAGCTCCTACGAGCAGTACGTC. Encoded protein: CAARPLERTAGSSYEQYV.

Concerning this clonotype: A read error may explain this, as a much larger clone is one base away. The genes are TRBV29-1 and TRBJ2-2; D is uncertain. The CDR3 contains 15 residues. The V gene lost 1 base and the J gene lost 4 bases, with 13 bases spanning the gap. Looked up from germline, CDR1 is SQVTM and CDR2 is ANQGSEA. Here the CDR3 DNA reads TGCAGCGTTGAAGTGCTCGGTCTGAGCACCGGGGAGCTGTTTTTT. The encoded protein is CSVEVLGLSTGELFF.

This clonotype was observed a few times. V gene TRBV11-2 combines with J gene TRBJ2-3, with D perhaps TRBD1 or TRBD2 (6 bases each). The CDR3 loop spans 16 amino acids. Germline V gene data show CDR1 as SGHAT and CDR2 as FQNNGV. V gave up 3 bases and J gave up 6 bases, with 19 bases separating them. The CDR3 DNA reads TGTGCCAGCAGCTTTTCTAGCCGGGGGCGTTCCGATACGCAGTATTTT. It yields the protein CASSFSSRGRSDTQYF.

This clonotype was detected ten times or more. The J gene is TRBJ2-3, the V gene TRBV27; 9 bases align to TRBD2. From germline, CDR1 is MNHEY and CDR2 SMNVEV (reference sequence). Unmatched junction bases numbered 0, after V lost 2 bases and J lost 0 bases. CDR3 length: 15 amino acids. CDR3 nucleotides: TGTGCCAGCAGTTTACTAGCGGGGAGCACAGATACGCAGTATTTT. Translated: CASSLLAGSTDTQYF.

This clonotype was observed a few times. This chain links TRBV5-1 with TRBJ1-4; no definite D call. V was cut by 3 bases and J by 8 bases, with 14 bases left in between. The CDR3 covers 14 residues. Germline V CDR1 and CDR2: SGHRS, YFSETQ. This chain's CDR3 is CASSSDPGTEKLFF. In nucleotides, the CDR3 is TGCGCCAGCAGCTCCGACCCGGGTACGGAAAAACTGTTTTTT.

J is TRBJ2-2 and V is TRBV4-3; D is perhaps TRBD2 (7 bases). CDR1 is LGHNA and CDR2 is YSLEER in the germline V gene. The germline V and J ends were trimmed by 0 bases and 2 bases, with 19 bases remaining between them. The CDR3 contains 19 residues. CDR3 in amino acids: CASSQEQRGGLHNTGELFF. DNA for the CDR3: TGCGCCAGCAGCCAAGAGCAGCGCGGGGGCCTCCATAACACCGGGGAGCTGTTTTTT.

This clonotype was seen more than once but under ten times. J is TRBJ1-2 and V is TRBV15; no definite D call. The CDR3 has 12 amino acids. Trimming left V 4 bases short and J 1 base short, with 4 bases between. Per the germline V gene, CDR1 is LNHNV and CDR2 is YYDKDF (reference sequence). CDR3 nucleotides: TGTGCCACCAGCAAACATAACTATGGCTACACCTTC. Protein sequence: CATSKHNYGYTF.

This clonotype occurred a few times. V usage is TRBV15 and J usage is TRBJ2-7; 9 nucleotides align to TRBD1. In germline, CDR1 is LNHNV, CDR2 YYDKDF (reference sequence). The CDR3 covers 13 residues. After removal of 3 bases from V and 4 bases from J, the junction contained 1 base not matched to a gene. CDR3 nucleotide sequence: TGTGCCACCAGCAGCGGGACAGGGTACGAGCAGTACTTC. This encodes CATSSGTGYEQYF.

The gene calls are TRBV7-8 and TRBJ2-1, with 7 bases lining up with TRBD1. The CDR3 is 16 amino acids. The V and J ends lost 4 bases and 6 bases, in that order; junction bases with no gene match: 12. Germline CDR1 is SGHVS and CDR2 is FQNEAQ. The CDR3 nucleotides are TGTGCCAGCAGCTCGATGACAGGGTGGGTCCCCAATGAGCAGTTCTTC. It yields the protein CASSSMTGWVPNEQFF.

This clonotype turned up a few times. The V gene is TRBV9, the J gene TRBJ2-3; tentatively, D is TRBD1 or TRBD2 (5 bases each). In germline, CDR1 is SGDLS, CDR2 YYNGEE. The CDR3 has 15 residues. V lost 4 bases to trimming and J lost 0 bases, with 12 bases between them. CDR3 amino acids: CASSSNGASTDTQYF. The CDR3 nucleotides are TGTGCCAGCAGCTCCAACGGGGCTAGCACAGATACGCAGTATTTT. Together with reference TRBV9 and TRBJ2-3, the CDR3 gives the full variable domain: DSGVTQTPKHLITATGQRVTLRCSPRSGDLSVYWYQQSLDQGLQFLIQYYNGEERAKGNILERFSAQQFPDLHSELNLSSLELGDSALYFCASSSNGASTDTQYFGPGTRLTVL.

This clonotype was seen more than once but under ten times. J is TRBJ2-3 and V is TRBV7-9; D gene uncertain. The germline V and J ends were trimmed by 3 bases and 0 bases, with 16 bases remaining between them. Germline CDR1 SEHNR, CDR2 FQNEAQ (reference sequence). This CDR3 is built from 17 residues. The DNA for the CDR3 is TGTGCCAGCAGCTTTCCCCCGGGTTCCACTAGCACAGATACGCAGTATTTT. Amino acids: CASSFPPGSTSTDTQYF.

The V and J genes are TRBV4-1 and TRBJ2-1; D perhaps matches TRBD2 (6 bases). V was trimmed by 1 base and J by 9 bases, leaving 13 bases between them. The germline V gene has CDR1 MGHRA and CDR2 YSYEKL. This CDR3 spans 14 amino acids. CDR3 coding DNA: TGCGCCAGCAGCCAAGCCGGGACTTACGGTGAGCAGTTCTTC. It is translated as CASSQAGTYGEQFF.

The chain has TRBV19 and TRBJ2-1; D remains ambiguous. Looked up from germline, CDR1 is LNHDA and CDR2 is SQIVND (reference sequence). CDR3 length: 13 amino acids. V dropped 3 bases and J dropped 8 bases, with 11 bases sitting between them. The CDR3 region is CASSIFHGDEQFF. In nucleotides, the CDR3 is TGTGCCAGTAGTATCTTTCACGGCGATGAGCAGTTCTTC.

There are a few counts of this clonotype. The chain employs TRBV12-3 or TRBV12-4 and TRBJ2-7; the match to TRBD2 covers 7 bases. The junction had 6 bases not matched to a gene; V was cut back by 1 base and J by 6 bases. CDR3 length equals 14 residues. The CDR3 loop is CASSLGGGFGEQYF. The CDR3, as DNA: TGTGCCAGCAGTTTAGGGGGGGGATTCGGCGAGCAGTACTTC.

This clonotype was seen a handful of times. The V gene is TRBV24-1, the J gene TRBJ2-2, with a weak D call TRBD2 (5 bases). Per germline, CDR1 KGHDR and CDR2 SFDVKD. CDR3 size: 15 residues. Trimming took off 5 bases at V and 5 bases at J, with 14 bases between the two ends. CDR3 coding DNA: TGTGCCACCAGTGGACACACTTGGACTACCGGGGAGCTGTTTTTT. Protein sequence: CATSGHTWTTGELFF.

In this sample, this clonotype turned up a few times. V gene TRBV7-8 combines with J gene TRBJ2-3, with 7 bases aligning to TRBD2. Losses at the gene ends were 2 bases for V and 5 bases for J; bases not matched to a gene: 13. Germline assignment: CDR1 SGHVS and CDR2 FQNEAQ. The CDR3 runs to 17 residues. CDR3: CASSLRVGLGVGDTQYF. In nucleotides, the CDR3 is TGTGCCAGCAGCTTACGGGTCGGACTAGGAGTAGGAGATACGCAGTATTTT.

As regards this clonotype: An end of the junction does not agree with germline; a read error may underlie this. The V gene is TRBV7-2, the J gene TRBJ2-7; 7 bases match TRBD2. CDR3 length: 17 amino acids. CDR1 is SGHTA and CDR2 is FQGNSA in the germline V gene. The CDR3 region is CASSLGSSGGTSSEQYF. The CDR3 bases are TGTGCCAGCAGCTTAGGGTCGTCCGGGGGGACGTCCTCCGAGCAGTACTTC.

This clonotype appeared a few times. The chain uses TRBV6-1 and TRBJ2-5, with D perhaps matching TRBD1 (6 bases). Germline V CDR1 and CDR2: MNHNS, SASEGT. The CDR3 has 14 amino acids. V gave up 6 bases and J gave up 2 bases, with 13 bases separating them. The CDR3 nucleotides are TGTGCCAGCAGGAGACAGGCAGGGCAAGAGACCCAGTACTTC. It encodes CASRRQAGQETQYF.

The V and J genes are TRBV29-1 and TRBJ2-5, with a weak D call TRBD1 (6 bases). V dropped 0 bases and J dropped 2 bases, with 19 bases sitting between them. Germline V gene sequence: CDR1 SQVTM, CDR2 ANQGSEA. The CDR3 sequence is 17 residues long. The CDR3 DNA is TGCAGCGTTGAAGAGCATCGGAACAGGGAGCCGCAAGAGACCCAGTACTTC. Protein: CSVEEHRNREPQETQYF.

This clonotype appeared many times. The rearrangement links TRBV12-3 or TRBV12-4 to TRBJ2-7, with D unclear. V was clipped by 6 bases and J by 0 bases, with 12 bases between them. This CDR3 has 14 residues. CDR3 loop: CASRRTDSSYEQYF. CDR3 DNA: TGTGCCAGCAGACGGACGGATAGCTCCTACGAGCAGTACTTC.